The rows below give T cell receptor beta chains drawn from one sample of a study of shared clonotypes between healthy human individuals. Libraries were prepared by immunoSEQ multiplex PCR; TCRdb keeps only in-frame clonotypes and omits some of them. Of around 690,000 clones listed, around 90% are singletons. Sequencing was done on a sample of memory CD8+ T cells from PBMCs. The receptors originated from a man aged 18 to 30 in good health. Some clones in this sample may be carry-over from other donors' samples. CDR3s include the opening cysteine and the closing phenylalanine or tryptophan.

TRBJ2-1,TRBV27,CASSPAGGGYNEQFF
TRBJ1-2,TRBV14,CASSLPGTGYGYTF
TRBJ2-7,TRBV28,CASSPTLAGNSYEQYF
TRBJ2-3,TRBV27,CASSLALAARRGGTDTQYF
TRBJ2-2,TRBV5-4,CASFPWDSGTGELFF
TRBJ2-1,TRBV2,CASIRPTYNEQFF
TRBJ2-7,TRBV6-1,CASSEMAGGPYEQYF
TRBJ2-3,TRBV29-1,CSVEARGLSDTQYF
TRBJ2-1,TRBV7-3,CASSSWGTGEGNEQFF
TRBJ2-7,TRBV9,CASSVEVSGSSYEQYF
TRBJ2-3,TRBV7-2,CASSPSSGSTGGDTQYF
TRBJ1-2,TRBV5-4,CATYPGQGAPNGYTF
TRBJ1-1,TRBV7-9,CASQLQGVVTEAFF
TRBJ2-3,TRBV7-9,CASKNGGKDTQYF
TRBJ1-1,TRBV6-5,CASSYSGGLNTEAFF
TRBJ2-7,TRBV28,CASSSGQGYEQYF
TRBJ2-5,TRBV19,CASSMGQGGEETQYF
TRBJ2-2,TRBV4-1,CASSPPGGQGAGELFF
TRBJ1-2,TRBV7-2,CASSLDIGNYGYTF
TRBJ2-3,TRBV5-4,CASSLERGSTDTQYF
TRBJ2-3,TRBV10-3,CAISEDRPDTQYF
TRBJ2-1,TRBV9,CASSVGGGGGTEQFF
TRBJ2-5,TRBV9,CASSGEDRGLEAQYF
TRBJ2-7,TRBV27,CASSGPGVGIYEQYF
TRBJ2-7,TRBV5-5,CASSLSEVVPLYEQYF
TRBJ2-7,TRBV5-6,CASSLGNSYEQYF
TRBJ1-2,TRBV19,CASSLQERYGYTF
TRBJ2-1,TRBV7-2,CASSLAGGAYNEQFF
TRBJ1-5,TRBV30,CAWSEGTGEQPQHF